This T cell receptor (beta chain) was recovered during a study of CD4 T cells in relation to SARS-CoV-2 and coronaviruses. Clones were read by immunoSEQ multiplex PCR, and TCRdb kept only the in-frame ones, dropping some. The sample lists 20,000 or so clones, less than 75% seen once, with roughly 19% in the top ten. CDR1 and CDR2 (germline): SNHLY, FYNNEI. This CDR3 has 13 residues. Trimming removed 4 bases from V and 8 bases from J; junction bases left unmatched: 5. CD4+ T cells from unexposed donors were obtained before the COVID-19 pandemic (2011-2018). The cells were cultured for approximately ten days before CD4+ T cells were isolated. Testing used SARS-CoV-2 S/N and four cold-coronavirus spikes on unexposed-donor CD4+ T cells, cells permitting. The table lists this clone with a few counts. The antigen remains unidentified.

This chain links TRBV2 with TRBJ1-5; 7 bases align to TRBD1. Material for sequencing was CD4+ T cells from PBMCs, cultured in vitro. This clonotype was sampled from a human donor in good health. For the CDR3, the DNA is TGTGCCAGCAGTGGGGACAGCGGGAAGCCCCAGCATTTT. This encodes CASSGDSGKPQHF.